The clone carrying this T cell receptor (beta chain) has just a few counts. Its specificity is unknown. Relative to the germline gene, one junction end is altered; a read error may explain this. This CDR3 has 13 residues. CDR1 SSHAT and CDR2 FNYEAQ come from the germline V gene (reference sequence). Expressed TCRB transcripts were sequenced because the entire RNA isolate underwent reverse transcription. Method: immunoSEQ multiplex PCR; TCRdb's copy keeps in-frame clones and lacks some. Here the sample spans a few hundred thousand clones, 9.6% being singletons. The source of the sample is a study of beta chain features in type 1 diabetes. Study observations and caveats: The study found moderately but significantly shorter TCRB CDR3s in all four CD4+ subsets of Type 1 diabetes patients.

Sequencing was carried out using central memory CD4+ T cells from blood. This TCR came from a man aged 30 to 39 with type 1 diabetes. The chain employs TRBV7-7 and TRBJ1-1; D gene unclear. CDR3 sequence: CASSLDVNTEAFF. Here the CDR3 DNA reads TGTGCTAGCAGCTTAGATGTGAACACTGAAGCTTTCTTT.